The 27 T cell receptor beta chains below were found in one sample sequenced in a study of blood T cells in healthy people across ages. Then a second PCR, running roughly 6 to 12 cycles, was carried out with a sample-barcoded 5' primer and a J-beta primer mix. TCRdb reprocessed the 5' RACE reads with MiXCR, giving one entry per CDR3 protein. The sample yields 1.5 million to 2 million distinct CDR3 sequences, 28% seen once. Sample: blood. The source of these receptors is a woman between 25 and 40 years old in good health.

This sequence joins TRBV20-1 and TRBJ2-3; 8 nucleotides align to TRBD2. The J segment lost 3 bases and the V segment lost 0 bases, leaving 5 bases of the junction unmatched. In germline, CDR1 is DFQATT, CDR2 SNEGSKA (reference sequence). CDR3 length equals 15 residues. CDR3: CSARDRRLATDTQYF. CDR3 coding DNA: TGCAGTGCTAGAGATCGTCGACTAGCGACAGATACGCAGTATTTT.

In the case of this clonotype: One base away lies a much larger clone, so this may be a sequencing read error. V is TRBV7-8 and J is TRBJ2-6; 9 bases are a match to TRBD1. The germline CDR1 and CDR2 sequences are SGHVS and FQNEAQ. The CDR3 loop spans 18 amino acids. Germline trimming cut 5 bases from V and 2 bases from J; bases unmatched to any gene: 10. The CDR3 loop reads CASSRRTGDSTGANVLTF. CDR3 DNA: TGTGCCAGCAGCCGCAGGACAGGGGACTCTACTGGGGCCAACGTCCTGACTTTC.

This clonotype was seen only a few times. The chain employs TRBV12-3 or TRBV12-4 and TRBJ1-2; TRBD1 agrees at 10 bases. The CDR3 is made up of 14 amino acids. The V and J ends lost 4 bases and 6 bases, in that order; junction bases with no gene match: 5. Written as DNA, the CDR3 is TGTGCCAGCAGTTCCCCCGGGACAGGGGATGGCTACACCTTC. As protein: CASSSPGTGDGYTF.

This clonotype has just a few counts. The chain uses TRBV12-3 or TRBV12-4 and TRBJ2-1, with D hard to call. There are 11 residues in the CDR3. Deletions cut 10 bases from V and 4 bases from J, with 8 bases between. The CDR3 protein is CATHAYNEQFF. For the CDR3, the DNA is TGTGCCACGCACGCGTACAATGAGCAGTTCTTC.

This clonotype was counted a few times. This CDR3 is CASSPRGRNEKLFF. The CDR3 coding sequence is TGTGCCAGCAGTCCAAGGGGGCGGAATGAAAAACTGTTTTTT. The V and J genes are TRBV2 and TRBJ1-4; 7 nucleotides line up with TRBD1. J lost 5 bases, V lost 5 bases, and 5 bases had no gene match. The CDR3 runs to 14 residues. CDR1 SNHLY and CDR2 FYNNEI come from the germline V gene.

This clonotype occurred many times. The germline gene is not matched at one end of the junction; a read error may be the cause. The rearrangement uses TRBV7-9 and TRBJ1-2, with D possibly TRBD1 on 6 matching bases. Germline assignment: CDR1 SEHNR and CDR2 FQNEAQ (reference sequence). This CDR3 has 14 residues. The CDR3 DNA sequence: TGTGCCAGCAGCTCGCCGGGGGCCCAGTATGGTTACACCTTC. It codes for CASSSPGAQYGYTF.

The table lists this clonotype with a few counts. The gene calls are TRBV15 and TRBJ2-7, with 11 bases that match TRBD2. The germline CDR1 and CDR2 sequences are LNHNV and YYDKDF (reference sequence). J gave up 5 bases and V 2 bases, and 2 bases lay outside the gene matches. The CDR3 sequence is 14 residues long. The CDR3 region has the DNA TGTGCCACCAGCAGAACTAGCGGGGGTCACGAGCAGTACTTC. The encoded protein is CATSRTSGGHEQYF.

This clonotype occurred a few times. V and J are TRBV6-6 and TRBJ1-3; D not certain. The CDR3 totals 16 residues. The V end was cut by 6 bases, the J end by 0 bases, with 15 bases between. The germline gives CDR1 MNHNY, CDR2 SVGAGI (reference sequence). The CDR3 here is CASRGSGRTSGNTIYF. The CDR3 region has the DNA TGTGCCAGCAGGGGAAGCGGGCGCACCTCTGGAAACACCATATATTTT.

The DNA for the CDR3 is TGCAGTGCTGCTCCTGGGACAGGGCGGTGCGAGCAGTACTTC. The encoded protein is CSAAPGTGRCEQYF. V is TRBV20-1 and J is TRBJ2-1, with 9 bases matching TRBD1. Matching the DNA end better, TRBJ2-7 makes the J call doubtful. The CDR3 is 14 amino acids. The germline V gene encodes CDR1 DFQATT and CDR2 SNEGSKA (reference sequence).

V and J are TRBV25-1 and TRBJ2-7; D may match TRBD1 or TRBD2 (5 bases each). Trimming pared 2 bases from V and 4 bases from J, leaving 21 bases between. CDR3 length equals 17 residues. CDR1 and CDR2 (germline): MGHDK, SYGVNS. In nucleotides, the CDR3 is TGTGCCAGCAGTGAACGTTCTGGGGGTATAGGTCGATACGAGCAGTACTTC. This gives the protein CASSERSGGIGRYEQYF.

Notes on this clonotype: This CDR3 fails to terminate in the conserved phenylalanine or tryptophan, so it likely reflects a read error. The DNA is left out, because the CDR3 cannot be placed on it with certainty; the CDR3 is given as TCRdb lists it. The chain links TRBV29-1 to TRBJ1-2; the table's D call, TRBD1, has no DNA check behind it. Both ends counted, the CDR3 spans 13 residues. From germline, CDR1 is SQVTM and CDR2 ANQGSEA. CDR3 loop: CSERQRPNYGYTC.

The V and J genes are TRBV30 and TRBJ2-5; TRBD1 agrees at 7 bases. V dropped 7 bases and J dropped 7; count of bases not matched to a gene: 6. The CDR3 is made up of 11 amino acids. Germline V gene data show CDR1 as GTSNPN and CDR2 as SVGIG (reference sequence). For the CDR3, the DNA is TGTGCCTTGGACAGGTGGGCGACCCAGTACTTC. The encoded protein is CALDRWATQYF.

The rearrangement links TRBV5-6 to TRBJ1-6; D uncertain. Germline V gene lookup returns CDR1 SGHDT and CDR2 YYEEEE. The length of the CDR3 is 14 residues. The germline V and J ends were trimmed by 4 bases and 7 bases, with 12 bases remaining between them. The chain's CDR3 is CASSPYPRNSPLHF. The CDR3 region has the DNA TGTGCCAGCAGCCCCTACCCACGGAATTCACCCCTCCACTTT.

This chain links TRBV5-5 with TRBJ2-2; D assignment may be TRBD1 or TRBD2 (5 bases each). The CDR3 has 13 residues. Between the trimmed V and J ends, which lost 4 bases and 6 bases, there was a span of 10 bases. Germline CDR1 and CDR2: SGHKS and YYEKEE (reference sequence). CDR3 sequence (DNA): TGTGCCAGCAGCGCATGGGACCCCGGGGAGCTGTTTTTT. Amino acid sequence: CASSAWDPGELFF.

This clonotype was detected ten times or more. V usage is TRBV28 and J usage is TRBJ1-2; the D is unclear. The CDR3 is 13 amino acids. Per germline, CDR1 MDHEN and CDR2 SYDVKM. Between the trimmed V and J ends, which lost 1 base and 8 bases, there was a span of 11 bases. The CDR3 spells CASSLSREYGYTF. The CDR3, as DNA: TGTGCCAGCAGTTTATCCCGGGAATACGGCTACACCTTC.

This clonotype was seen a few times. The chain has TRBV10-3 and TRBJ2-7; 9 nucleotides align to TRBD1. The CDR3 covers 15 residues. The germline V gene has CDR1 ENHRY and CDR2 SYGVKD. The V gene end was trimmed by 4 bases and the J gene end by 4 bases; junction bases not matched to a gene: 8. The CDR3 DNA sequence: TGTGCCATCAGTGGGTCCAGGGACAGGGCGTACGAGCAGTACTTC. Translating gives CAISGSRDRAYEQYF.

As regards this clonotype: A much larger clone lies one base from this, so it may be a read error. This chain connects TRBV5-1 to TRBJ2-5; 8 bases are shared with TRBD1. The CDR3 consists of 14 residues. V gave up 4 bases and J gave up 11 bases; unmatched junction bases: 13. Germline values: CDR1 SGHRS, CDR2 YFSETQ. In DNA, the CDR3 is TGCGCCAGCAGCGCGGACAGGGTAAAGGGTGAGCAGTACTTC. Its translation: CASSADRVKGEQYF.

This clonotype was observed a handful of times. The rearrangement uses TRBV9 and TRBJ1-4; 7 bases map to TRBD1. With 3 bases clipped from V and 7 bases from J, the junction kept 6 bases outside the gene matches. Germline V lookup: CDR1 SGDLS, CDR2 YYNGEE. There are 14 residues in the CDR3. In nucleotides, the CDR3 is TGTGCCAGCAGCGCGACAGGGAAGGGTGAAAAACTGTTTTTT. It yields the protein CASSATGKGEKLFF.

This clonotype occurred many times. Here the CDR3 DNA reads TGCGCCAGCAGTGAGTCGCCAGTCGATGGCTACACCTTC. This sequence encodes CASSESPVDGYTF. The genes are TRBV10-2 and TRBJ1-2; D remains unclear. The CDR3 contains 13 residues. Trimming removed 0 bases at V and 6 bases at J, with 8 bases between. Germline CDR1 WSHSY, CDR2 SAAADI.

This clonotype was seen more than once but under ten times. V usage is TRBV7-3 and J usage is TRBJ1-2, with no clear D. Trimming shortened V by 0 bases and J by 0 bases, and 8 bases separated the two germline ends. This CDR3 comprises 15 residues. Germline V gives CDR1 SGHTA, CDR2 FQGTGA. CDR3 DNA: TGTGCCAGCAGCTTAACGTTGGCGGCTAACTATGGCTACACCTTC. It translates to CASSLTLAANYGYTF.

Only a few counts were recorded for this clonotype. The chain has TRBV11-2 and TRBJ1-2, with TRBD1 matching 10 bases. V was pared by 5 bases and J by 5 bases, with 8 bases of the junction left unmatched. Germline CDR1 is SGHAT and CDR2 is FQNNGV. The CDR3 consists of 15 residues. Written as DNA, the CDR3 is TGTGCCAGCAGCCCTTCGACAGGGGGCAGGTATGGCTACACCTTC. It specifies CASSPSTGGRYGYTF.

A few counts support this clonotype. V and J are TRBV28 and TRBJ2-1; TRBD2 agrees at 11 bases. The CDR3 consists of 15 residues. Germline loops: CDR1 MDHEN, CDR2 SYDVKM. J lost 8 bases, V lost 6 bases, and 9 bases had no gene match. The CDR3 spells CASRALAGGFDEQFF. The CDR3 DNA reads TGTGCCAGCAGGGCTCTAGCGGGGGGTTTCGATGAGCAGTTCTTC.

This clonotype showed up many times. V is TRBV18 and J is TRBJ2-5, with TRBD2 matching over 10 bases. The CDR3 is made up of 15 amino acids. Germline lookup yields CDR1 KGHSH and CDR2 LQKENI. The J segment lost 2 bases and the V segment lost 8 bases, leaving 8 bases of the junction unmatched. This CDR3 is CASSPPSGGQETQYF. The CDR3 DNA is TGTGCCAGCAGTCCGCCTAGCGGGGGTCAAGAGACCCAGTACTTC.

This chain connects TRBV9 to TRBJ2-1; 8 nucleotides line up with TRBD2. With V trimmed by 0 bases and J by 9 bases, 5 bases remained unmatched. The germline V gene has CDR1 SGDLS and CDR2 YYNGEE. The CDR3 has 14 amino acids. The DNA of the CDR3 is TGTGCCAGCAGCGTAGGGCGGGGGGCGGGTGAGCAGTTCTTC. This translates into CASSVGRGAGEQFF.

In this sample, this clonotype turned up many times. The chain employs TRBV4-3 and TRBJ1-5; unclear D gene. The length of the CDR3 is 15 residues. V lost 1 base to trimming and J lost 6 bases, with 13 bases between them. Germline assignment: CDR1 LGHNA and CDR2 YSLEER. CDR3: CASSQGRWVAQPQHF. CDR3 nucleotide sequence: TGCGCCAGCAGCCAAGGTAGATGGGTGGCTCAGCCCCAGCATTTT.

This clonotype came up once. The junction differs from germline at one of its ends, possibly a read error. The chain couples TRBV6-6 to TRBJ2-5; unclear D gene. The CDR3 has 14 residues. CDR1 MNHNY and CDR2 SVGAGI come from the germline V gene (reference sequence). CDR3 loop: CASSSGRVSVTRYF. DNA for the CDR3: TGTGCCAGCAGTTCTGGCCGGGTGAGCGTGACCCGGTACTTC.

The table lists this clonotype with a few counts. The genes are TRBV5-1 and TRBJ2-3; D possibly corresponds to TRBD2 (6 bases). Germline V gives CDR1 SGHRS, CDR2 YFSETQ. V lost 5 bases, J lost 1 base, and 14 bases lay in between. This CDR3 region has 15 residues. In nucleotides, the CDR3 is TGCGCCAGCAGATATAGCGGCACACGCACAGATACGCAGTATTTT. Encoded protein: CASRYSGTRTDTQYF.